The 22 T cell receptor beta chains in this list originate from one sample, sequenced in a study of blood T cell repertoires in COVID-19 (dated by TCRdb to about 2020). Libraries were made using the immunoSEQ multiplex PCR assay. TCRdb took this table from immuneACCESS and kept in-frame rearrangements with V and J called. Such tables lack part of the clones; where checked against another copy, unresolved V genes explain under half of the gap, and the rest is unexplained. In all, the sample holds 100,000 or so clones, and almost 95% of those were seen once. The ten largest clones add up to approximately 5.7% of the sample. Sequencing was carried out using peripheral blood. The receptor source for this set is a man aged 50-59 years with active COVID-19.

The V and J genes are TRBV19 and TRBJ2-5, with D perhaps TRBD1 (6 bases). Germline V CDR1 and CDR2: LNHDA, SQIVND (reference sequence). The CDR3 runs 12 residues. V was cut by 3 bases and J by 5 bases, with 7 bases left in between. The CDR3 loop is CASSIRGETQYF. CDR3 bases: TGTGCCAGTAGTATCAGGGGTGAGACCCAGTACTTC.

This clone was seen a few times. V usage is TRBV30 and J usage is TRBJ1-6; TRBD1 aligns across 8 bases. The CDR3 has 15 residues. The germline V gene encodes CDR1 GTSNPN and CDR2 SVGIG (reference sequence). The V segment lost 5 bases and the J segment 5 bases; nucleotides outside the gene matches: 8. The chain's CDR3 is CAWAGQGFNNSPLHF. The CDR3 DNA is TGTGCCTGGGCAGGACAGGGTTTTAATAATTCACCCCTCCACTTT.

The rearrangement uses TRBV9 and TRBJ2-1; 7 bases map to TRBD2. Germline V lookup: CDR1 SGDLS, CDR2 YYNGEE. CDR3 size: 15 residues. Trimming removed 5 bases from V and 15 bases from J; junction bases left unmatched: 20. The CDR3 DNA reads as TGTGCCAGCAGTCCCGGACTGGCGGGTCAGGGAGGGTCGTTCTTC. This codes for CASSPGLAGQGGSFF.

The genes are TRBV6-2 or TRBV6-3 and TRBJ2-2; 8 bases are a match to TRBD1. V lost 6 bases and J lost 6; bases outside the gene matches: 12. Germline V gene data show CDR1 as MNHEY and CDR2 as SVGEGT. CDR3 length: 16 residues. Written as DNA, the CDR3 is TGTGCCAGCAGCCCTGGACAGGGCCGTTATGCCGGGGAGCTGTTTTTT. Protein: CASSPGQGRYAGELFF.

This chain connects TRBV5-1 to TRBJ2-7; 12 bases match TRBD2. V shed 4 bases and J 2 bases; nucleotides not matched to a gene: 4. From germline, CDR1 is SGHRS and CDR2 YFSETQ. This CDR3 comprises 15 residues. DNA for the CDR3: TGCGCCAGCAGCCCCCGGACTAGCGGGGCCTACGAGCAGTACTTC. Translated, it gives CASSPRTSGAYEQYF.

This chain joins TRBV28 and TRBJ1-6; D call uncertain. This CDR3 has 14 residues. The germline CDR1 and CDR2 sequences are MDHEN and SYDVKM. V was shortened by 5 bases and J by 9 bases, with 14 bases between the two germline ends. The CDR3 DNA reads TGTGCCAGCAGTGCCGGGATCGTTGCTTCACCCCTCCACTTT. Its translation is CASSAGIVASPLHF. The full variable domain, in which reference TRBV28 and TRBJ1-6 provide the parts outside the CDR3, is DVKVTQSSRYLVKRTGEKVFLECVQDMDHENMFWYRQDPGLGLRLIYFSYDVKMKEKGDIPEGYSVSREKKERFSLILESASTNQTSMYLCASSAGIVASPLHFGNGTRLTVT.

This clone was recorded once. This rearrangement joins TRBV19 to TRBJ2-1; tentative D call: TRBD2 (5 bases). Trimming pared 3 bases from V and 9 bases from J, leaving 9 bases between. The CDR3 loop spans 12 amino acids. Germline V gives CDR1 LNHDA, CDR2 SQIVND (reference sequence). The CDR3 region has the DNA TGTGCCAGTAGTATCGGGGTTGGTGAGCAGTTCTTC. Translated, it gives CASSIGVGEQFF.

V and J are TRBV10-3 and TRBJ1-2; D is perhaps TRBD1 (6 bases). Germline CDR1 reads ENHRY; CDR2 reads SYGVKD. V lost 2 bases to trimming and J lost 4 bases, with 11 bases between them. The CDR3 covers 14 residues. CDR3 nucleotides: TGTGCCATCAGTGAGAACAGGGAAACCTATGGCTACACCTTC. Translation: CAISENRETYGYTF.

The chain combines TRBV5-1 with TRBJ2-1, with 10 positions matching TRBD2. The CDR3 is made up of 16 amino acids. Trimming removed 5 bases from V and 8 bases from J; junction bases left unmatched: 13. Germline CDR1 and CDR2: SGHRS and YFSETQ. CDR3: CASSYRASGSSDEQFF. The CDR3 DNA reads TGCGCCAGCAGTTACCGGGCTAGCGGGAGTAGTGATGAGCAGTTCTTC.

There are a few counts of this clone. V gene TRBV11-3 combines with J gene TRBJ2-1; TRBD2 might be the D (7 bases). The CDR3 is made up of 18 amino acids. Germline loops: CDR1 SGHNT, CDR2 YENEEA. V lost 5 bases to trimming and J lost 7 bases, with 27 bases between them. For the CDR3, the DNA is TGTGCCAGCAGCCACCTGGGGGGGCTAGAAGGGGATTCGAATGAGCAGTTCTTC. This encodes CASSHLGGLEGDSNEQFF.

J is TRBJ1-2 and V is TRBV2; TRBD1 matches at 7 bases. V was clipped by 6 bases and J by 8 bases; unmatched bases: 15. Per the germline V gene, CDR1 is SNHLY and CDR2 is FYNNEI. This CDR3 spans 15 amino acids. The CDR3 sequence: CASSVGGARSRGYTF. The CDR3 bases are TGTGCCAGCAGCGTAGGGGGCGCAAGGTCTCGGGGCTACACCTTC.

J is TRBJ1-2 and V is TRBV5-4; D remains unclear. The CDR3 is 15 amino acids. CDR1 and CDR2 (germline): SGHNT, YYREEE (reference sequence). The ends were cut back, 0 bases at V and 8 bases at J, with 17 bases in the middle. CDR3 bases: TGTGCCAGCAGCTTGGAATCGGGGAATCCAGGAGGCTACACCTTC. It specifies CASSLESGNPGGYTF.

This clone was seen a single time. The genes are TRBV6-6 and TRBJ2-2; 7 nucleotides align to TRBD1. This CDR3 has 16 residues. The V and J ends lost 0 bases and 3 bases, in that order; junction bases with no gene match: 4. Germline CDR1 and CDR2: MNHNY and SVGAGI (reference sequence). The CDR3 protein is CASSYSGDRHTGELFF. The CDR3 DNA follows: TGTGCCAGCAGTTACTCAGGGGACAGACACACCGGGGAGCTGTTTTTT.

This chain connects TRBV28 to TRBJ1-1; weak D call: TRBD1 (5 bases). The germline CDR1 and CDR2 sequences are MDHEN and SYDVKM. The CDR3 consists of 14 residues. Between the trimmed V and J ends, which lost 7 bases and 4 bases, there was a span of 16 bases. CDR3 sequence reads: CASIWGREGTEAFF. The CDR3 region has the DNA TGTGCCAGCATCTGGGGCAGGGAGGGCACTGAAGCTTTCTTT.

V is TRBV13 and J is TRBJ2-7, with 9 bases that match TRBD1. With 5 bases clipped from V and 2 bases from J, the junction kept 7 bases outside the gene matches. The CDR3 spans 15 residues. Per germline, CDR1 PRHDT and CDR2 FYEKMQ (reference sequence). The CDR3 region is CASSATGGSPYEQYF. CDR3 coding DNA: TGTGCCAGCAGCGCCACAGGGGGCAGTCCCTACGAGCAGTACTTC.

The chain carries TRBV7-9 and TRBJ1-1; D is undetermined. V was clipped by 2 bases and J by 1 base, with 11 bases between them. The length of the CDR3 is 15 residues. Germline loops: CDR1 SEHNR, CDR2 FQNEAQ (reference sequence). The CDR3 DNA reads as TGTGCCAGCAGCTTAACCGAACAGAAGAACACTGAAGCTTTCTTT. This translates into CASSLTEQKNTEAFF.

The chain employs TRBV25-1 and TRBJ2-3; TRBD2 matches at 9 bases. V was pared by 5 bases and J by 1 base, with 7 bases of the junction left unmatched. Germline V CDR1 and CDR2: MGHDK, SYGVNS. The CDR3 has 16 residues. The CDR3 nucleotides read TGTGCCAGCAGTACCCGGCGGGAGGGCCGCACAGATACGCAGTATTTT. This encodes CASSTRREGRTDTQYF. The whole variable domain, remainder taken from reference TRBV25-1 and TRBJ2-3, is EADIYQTPRYLVIGTGKKITLECSQTMGHDKMYWYQQDPGMELHLIHYSYGVNSTEKGDLSSESTVSRIRTEHFPLTLESARPSHTSQYLCASSTRREGRTDTQYFGPGTRLTVL.

The rearrangement joins TRBV6-5 to TRBJ1-6, with TRBD1 as a possible D gene (5 bases). CDR3 length equals 15 residues. Trimming removed 4 bases at V and 5 bases at J, with 12 bases between. CDR1 and CDR2 from the germline V gene are MNHEY and SVGAGI. For the CDR3, the DNA is TGTGCCAGCAGTTCGAGACAGCTTAATAATTCACCCCTCCACTTT. Its translation is CASSSRQLNNSPLHF.

This clone was picked up one time. This sequence joins TRBV29-1 and TRBJ2-3; weak D call: TRBD1 (6 bases). Germline V CDR1 and CDR2: SQVTM, ANQGSEA. The CDR3 is 14 amino acids. V was cut by 4 bases and J by 4 bases, with 15 bases left in between. The CDR3 spells CSVAPARGPDTQYF. CDR3 nucleotides: TGCAGCGTTGCGCCCGCCAGGGGCCCAGATACGCAGTATTTT.

The sample holds a few counts of this clone. The chain combines TRBV28 with TRBJ2-7; 11 bases are a match to TRBD1. Germline assignment: CDR1 MDHEN and CDR2 SYDVKM. The CDR3 spans 15 residues. J lost 5 bases, V lost 4 bases, and 7 bases had no gene match. The CDR3 DNA sequence: TGTGCCAGCAGTTCCGTCGGGGACAGGGGGAACGAGCAGTACTTC. It specifies CASSSVGDRGNEQYF. Full variable domain (remainder filled in from reference TRBV28 and TRBJ2-7): DVKVTQSSRYLVKRTGEKVFLECVQDMDHENMFWYRQDPGLGLRLIYFSYDVKMKEKGDIPEGYSVSREKKERFSLILESASTNQTSMYLCASSSVGDRGNEQYFGPGTRLTVT.

V usage is TRBV30 and J usage is TRBJ2-5; D is perhaps TRBD1 (7 bases). Germline V lookup: CDR1 GTSNPN, CDR2 SVGIG (reference sequence). Trimming stripped 0 bases from V and 5 bases from J, with 16 bases between. There are 15 residues in the CDR3. CDR3 sequence reads: CAWSVRGRGVETQYF. As DNA, the CDR3 is TGTGCCTGGAGTGTACGCGGCAGGGGGGTTGAGACCCAGTACTTC.

This chain connects TRBV7-9 to TRBJ2-7; TRBD2 matches at 7 bases. Germline V gene data show CDR1 as SEHNR and CDR2 as FQNEAQ (reference sequence). The CDR3 consists of 15 residues. The J segment lost 4 bases and the V segment lost 2 bases, leaving 8 bases of the junction unmatched. DNA for the CDR3: TGTGCCAGCAGCTTAAGTCAGGACGGGAGGTACGAGCAGTACTTC. It codes for CASSLSQDGRYEQYF.